What follows is one T cell receptor (beta chain) and its context. These data originate in a study of blood T cell repertoires in COVID-19. Trimming removed 7 bases from V and 3 bases from J, with 16 bases in between. There are 15 residues in the CDR3. CDR1 is MNHEY and CDR2 is SVGEGT in the germline V gene. Libraries were prepared by immunoSEQ multiplex PCR; TCRdb keeps only in-frame clonotypes and omits some of them. The sample has 150,000 to 200,000 clones; approximately 82% are singletons. This TCR was recovered from a human donor with acute or convalescent COVID-19. The donor label of this sample is uncertain. The chain has TRBV6-2 or TRBV6-3 and TRBJ1-5; tentative D call: TRBD1 (5 bases). Material for sequencing was peripheral blood. The CDR3 reads CASTPGGGLNQPQHF. The CDR3, as DNA: TGTGCCAGCACCCCTGGGGGAGGGCTCAATCAGCCCCAGCATTTT.